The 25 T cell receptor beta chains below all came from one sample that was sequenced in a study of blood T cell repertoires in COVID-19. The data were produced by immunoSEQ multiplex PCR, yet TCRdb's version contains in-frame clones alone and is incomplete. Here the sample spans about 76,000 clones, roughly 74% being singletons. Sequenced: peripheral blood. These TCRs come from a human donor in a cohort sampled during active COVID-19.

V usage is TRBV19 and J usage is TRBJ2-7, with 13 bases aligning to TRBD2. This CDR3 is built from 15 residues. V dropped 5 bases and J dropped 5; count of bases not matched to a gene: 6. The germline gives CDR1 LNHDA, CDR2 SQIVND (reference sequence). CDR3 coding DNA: TGTGCCAGTAGTGTACGGACTAGCGGGAGCCACGAGCAGTACTTC. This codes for CASSVRTSGSHEQYF.

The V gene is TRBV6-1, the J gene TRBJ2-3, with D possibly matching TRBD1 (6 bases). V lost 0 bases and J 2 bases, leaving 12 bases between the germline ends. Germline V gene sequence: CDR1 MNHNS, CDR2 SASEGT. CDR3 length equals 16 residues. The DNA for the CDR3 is TGTGCCAGCAGTGAAGCGCTGGACAGCATCACAGATACGCAGTATTTT. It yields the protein CASSEALDSITDTQYF.

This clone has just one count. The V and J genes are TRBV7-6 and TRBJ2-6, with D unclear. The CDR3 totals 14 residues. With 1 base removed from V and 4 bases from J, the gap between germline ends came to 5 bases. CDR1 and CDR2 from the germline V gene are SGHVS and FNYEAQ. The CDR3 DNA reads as TGTGCCAGCAGCTTAGTGCAGGGGGCCAACGTCCTGACTTTC. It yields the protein CASSLVQGANVLTF.

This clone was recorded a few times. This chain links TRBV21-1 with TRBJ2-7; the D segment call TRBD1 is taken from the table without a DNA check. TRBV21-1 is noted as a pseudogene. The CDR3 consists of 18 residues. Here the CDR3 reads CASSKGNSPRQSTYEQYF. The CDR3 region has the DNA TGTGCCAGCAGCAAAGGGAACTCCCCGAGACAGTCGACCTACGAGCAGTACTTC.

The CDR3 nucleotides are TGTGCCAGCAGCCTCGACAGGGTTGACGGCGGGGAGCTGTTTTTT. Amino acid sequence: CASSLDRVDGGELFF. This chain uses TRBV4-2 with TRBJ2-2, with 7 bases lining up with TRBD1. Unmatched junction bases numbered 9, after V lost 4 bases and J lost 7 bases. Germline V gives CDR1 LGHNA, CDR2 YNFKEQ. The CDR3 consists of 15 residues.

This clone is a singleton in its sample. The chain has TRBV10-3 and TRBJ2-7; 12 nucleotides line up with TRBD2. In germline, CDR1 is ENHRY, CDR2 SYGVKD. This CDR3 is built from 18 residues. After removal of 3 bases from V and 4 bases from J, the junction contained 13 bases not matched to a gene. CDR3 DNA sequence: TGTGCCATCAGTGACCCCTCCTGGCGACTAGCGGGAGCGTACGAGCAGTACTTC. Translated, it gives CAISDPSWRLAGAYEQYF.

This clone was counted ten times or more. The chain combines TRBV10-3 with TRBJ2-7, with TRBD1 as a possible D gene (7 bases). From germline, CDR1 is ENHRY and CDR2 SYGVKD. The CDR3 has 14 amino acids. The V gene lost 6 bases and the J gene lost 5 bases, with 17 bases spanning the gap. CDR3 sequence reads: CAISPTGTVHEQYF. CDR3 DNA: TGTGCCATCAGCCCGACAGGGACTGTCCACGAGCAGTACTTC.

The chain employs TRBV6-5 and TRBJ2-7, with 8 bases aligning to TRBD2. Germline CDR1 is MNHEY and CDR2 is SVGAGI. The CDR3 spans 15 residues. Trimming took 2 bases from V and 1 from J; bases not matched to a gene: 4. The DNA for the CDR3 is TGTGCCAGCAGTTACGCTAGCGGGCCATCCTACGAGCAGTACTTC. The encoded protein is CASSYASGPSYEQYF.

The CDR3 nucleotides read TGTGCCAGCAGGAGGACAGGGCTAAACTATGGCTACACCTTC. As protein: CASRRTGLNYGYTF. The chain joins TRBV28 to TRBJ1-2, with 8 bases fitting TRBD1. Germline V gives CDR1 MDHEN, CDR2 SYDVKM. The CDR3 spans 14 residues. The V and J ends lost 6 bases and 2 bases, in that order; junction bases with no gene match: 5.

The CDR3 DNA reads TGCAGTGCTAGTCCCCTAGCGGGAGGACGCGAGCAGTACTTC. Amino acids: CSASPLAGGREQYF. The chain joins TRBV20-1 to TRBJ2-7; 11 bases match TRBD2. Germline V gene sequence: CDR1 DFQATT, CDR2 SNEGSKA (reference sequence). V gave up 3 bases and J gave up 6 bases; unmatched junction bases: 7. The CDR3 contains 14 residues.

The CDR3 coding sequence is TGCGCCAGCAGCCAAGGCGGACAGGACAATCAGCCCCAGCATTTT. It encodes CASSQGGQDNQPQHF. The chain combines TRBV4-3 with TRBJ1-5, with 7 positions matching TRBD1. CDR1 is LGHNA and CDR2 is YSLEER in the germline V gene. The CDR3 totals 15 residues. V lost 1 base and J lost 3; bases outside the gene matches: 3.

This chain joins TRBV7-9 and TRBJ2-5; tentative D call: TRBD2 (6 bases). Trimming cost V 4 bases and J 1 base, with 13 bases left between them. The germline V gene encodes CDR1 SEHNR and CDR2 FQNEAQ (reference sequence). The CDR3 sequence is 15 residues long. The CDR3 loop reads CASSSSRESQETQYF. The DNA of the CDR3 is TGTGCCAGCAGCTCTTCCCGGGAGAGCCAAGAGACCCAGTACTTC.

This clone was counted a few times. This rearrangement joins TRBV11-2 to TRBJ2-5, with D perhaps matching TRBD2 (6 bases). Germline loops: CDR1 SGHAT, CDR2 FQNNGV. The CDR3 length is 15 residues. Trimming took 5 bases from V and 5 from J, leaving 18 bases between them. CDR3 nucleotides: TGTGCCAGCAGCCTAGCGTCAGGCGGAGGGGAGACCCAGTACTTC. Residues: CASSLASGGGETQYF.

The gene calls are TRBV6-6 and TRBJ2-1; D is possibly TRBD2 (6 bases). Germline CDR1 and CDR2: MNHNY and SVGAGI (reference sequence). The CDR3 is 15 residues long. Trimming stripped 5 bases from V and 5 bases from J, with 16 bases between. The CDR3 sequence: CASSIRAGGHNEQFF. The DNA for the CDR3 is TGTGCCAGCAGTATCCGAGCGGGTGGCCACAATGAGCAGTTCTTC.

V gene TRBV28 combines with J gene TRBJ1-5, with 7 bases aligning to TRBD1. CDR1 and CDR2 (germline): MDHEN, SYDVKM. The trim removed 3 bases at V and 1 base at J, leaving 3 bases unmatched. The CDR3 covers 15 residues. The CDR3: CASSFNRGSNQPQHF. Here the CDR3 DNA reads TGTGCCAGCAGTTTCAACAGGGGAAGCAATCAGCCCCAGCATTTT.

CDR3 protein: CASSDPGKPEAFF. DNA for the CDR3: TGTGCCAGCAGTGACCCAGGGAAGCCTGAAGCTTTCTTT. The chain links TRBV6-1 to TRBJ1-1; the D gene is possibly TRBD1 (5 bases). V shed 3 bases and J shed 6 bases, with 11 bases lying between them. This CDR3 contains 13 residues. Germline CDR1 and CDR2: MNHNS and SASEGT.

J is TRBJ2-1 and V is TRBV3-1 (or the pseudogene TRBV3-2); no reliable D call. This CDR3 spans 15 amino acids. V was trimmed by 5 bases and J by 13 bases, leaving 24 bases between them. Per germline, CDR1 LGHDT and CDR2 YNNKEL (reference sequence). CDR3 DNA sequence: TGTGCCAGCAGCTCCCGTTCCCTAGACTCTCTTTCTCAGTTCTTC. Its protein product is CASSSRSLDSLSQFF.

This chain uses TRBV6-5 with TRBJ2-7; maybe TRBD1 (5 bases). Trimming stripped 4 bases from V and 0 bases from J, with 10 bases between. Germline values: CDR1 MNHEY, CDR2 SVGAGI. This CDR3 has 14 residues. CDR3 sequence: CASSSDTRSYEQYF. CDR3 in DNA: TGTGCCAGCAGTTCGGACACCCGCTCCTACGAGCAGTACTTC.

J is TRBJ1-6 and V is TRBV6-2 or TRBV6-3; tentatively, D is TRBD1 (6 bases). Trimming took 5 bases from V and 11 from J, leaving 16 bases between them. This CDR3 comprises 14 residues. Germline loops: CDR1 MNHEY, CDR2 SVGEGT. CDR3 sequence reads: CASSTNRVGAPLHF. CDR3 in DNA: TGTGCCAGCAGTACCAACAGGGTAGGGGCACCCCTCCACTTT.

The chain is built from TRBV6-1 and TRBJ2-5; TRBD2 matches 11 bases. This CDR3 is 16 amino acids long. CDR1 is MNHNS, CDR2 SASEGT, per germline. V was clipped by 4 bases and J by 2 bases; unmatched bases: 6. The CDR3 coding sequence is TGTGCCAGCAGTGCAGGTCTAGCGGGAGGTCAAGAGACCCAGTACTTC. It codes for CASSAGLAGGQETQYF.

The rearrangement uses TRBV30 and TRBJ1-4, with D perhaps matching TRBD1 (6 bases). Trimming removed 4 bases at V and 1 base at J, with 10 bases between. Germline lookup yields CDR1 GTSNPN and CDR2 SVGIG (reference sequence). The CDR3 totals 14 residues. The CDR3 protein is CAWNHRVTNEKLFF. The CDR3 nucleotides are TGTGCCTGGAACCACAGGGTAACTAATGAAAAACTGTTTTTT.

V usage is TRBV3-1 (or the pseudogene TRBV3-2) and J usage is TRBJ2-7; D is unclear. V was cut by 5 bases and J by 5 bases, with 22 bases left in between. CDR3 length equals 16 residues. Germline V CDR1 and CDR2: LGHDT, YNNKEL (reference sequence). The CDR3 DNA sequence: TGTGCCAGCAGCAAGCCATCGCCCGGGTTTAAGCACGAGCAGTACTTC. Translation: CASSKPSPGFKHEQYF.

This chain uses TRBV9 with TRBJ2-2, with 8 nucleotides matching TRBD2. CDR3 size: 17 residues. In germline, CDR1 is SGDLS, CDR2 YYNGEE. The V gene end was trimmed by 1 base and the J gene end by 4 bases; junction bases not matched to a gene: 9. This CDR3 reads CASSVSGSSGVTGELFF. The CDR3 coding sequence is TGTGCCAGCAGCGTATCCGGAAGTAGCGGGGTCACCGGGGAGCTGTTTTTT.

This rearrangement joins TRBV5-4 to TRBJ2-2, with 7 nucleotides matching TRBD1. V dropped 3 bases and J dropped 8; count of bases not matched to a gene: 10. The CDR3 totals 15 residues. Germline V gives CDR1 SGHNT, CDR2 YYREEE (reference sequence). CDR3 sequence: CASSSPRGNGGELFF. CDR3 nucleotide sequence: TGTGCCAGCAGCTCCCCCAGGGGGAATGGGGGGGAGCTGTTTTTT.

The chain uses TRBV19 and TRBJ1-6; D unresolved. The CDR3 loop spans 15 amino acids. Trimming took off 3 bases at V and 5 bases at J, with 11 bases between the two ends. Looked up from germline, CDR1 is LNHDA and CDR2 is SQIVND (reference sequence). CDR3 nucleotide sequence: TGTGCCAGTAGTATCCCCTCGGTGAATAATTCACCCCTCCACTTT. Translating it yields CASSIPSVNNSPLHF.